This record concerns one TCR beta chain sequence. This CDR3 is 15 amino acids long. The trim removed 3 bases at V and 5 bases at J, leaving 4 bases unmatched. Germline V gene data show CDR1 as SGHRS and CDR2 as YFSETQ. The data are from a study of patients and donors after allogeneic stem cell transplantation. Via MiXCR, TCRdb re-called the RT-PCR reads, giving one row per CDR3 protein. This sample has about 400,000 distinct CDR3 sequences; around 16% occur once, and the top ten carry 6% to 8%. The J gene is TRBJ2-7, the V gene TRBV5-1, with 14 positions matching TRBD2. This TCR was recovered from a human donor who was either an allogeneic HSCT recipient or a stem cell or donor lymphocyte infusion donor (not recorded which). It is not recorded whose cells these are; they may come from a transplant donor. The sequenced sample was blood, either unsorted or a sorted T cell fraction (not recorded which). The CDR3 coding sequence is TGCGCCAGCAGCTGGGGGACTAGCGGGAGCCACGAGCAGTACTTC. This sequence encodes CASSWGTSGSHEQYF.